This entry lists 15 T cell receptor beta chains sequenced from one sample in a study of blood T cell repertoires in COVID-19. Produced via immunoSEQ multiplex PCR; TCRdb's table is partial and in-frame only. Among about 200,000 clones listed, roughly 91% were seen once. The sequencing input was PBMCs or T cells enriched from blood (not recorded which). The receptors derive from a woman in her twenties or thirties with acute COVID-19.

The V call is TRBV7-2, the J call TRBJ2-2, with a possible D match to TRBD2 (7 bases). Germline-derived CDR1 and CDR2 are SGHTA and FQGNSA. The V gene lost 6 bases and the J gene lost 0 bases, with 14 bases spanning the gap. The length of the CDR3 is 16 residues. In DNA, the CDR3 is TGTGCCAGCAGGTTTGCCGGGGGGCCGAACACCGGGGAGCTGTTTTTT. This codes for CASRFAGGPNTGELFF.

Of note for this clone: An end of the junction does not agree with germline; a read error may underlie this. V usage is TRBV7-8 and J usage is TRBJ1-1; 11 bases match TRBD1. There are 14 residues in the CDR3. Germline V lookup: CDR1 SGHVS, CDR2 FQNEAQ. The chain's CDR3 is CASSPWGTGGLFDF. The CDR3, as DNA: TGTGCCAGCAGCCCGTGGGGGACAGGGGGTCTCTTTGACTTT.

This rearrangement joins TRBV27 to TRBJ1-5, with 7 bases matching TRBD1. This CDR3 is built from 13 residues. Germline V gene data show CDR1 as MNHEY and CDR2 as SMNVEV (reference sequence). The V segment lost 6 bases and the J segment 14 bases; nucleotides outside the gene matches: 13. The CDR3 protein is CASRALRDSKKHF. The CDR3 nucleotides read TGTGCCAGCAGAGCACTCAGGGACAGCAAGAAGCATTTT.

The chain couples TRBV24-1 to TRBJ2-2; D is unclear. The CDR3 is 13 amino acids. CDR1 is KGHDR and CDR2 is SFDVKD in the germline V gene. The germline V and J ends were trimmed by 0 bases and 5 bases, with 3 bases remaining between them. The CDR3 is CATSDLLTGELFF. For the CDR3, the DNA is TGTGCCACCAGTGATTTGCTAACCGGGGAGCTGTTTTTT.

For the CDR3, the DNA is TGTGCCTGGGCGACCGGGACAGCATATGGCTACACCTTC. Protein sequence: CAWATGTAYGYTF. The chain employs TRBV30 and TRBJ1-2; TRBD1 matches at 7 bases. J lost 5 bases, V lost 5 bases, and 8 bases had no gene match. The germline V gene encodes CDR1 GTSNPN and CDR2 SVGIG (reference sequence). The CDR3 has 13 residues. The full variable domain, with the rest looked up from reference TRBV30 and TRBJ1-2, is SQTIHQWPATLVQPVGSPLSLECTVEGTSNPNLYWYRQAAGRGLQLLFYSVGIGQISSEVPQNLSASRPQDRQFILSSKKLLLSDSGFYLCAWATGTAYGYTFGSGTRLTVV.

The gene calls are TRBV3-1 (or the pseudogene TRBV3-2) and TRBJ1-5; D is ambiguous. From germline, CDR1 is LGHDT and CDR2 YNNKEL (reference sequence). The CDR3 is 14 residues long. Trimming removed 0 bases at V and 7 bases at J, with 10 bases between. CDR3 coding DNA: TGTGCCAGCAGCCAAGAGAAGGGAGGCCAGCCCCAGCATTTT. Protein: CASSQEKGGQPQHF.

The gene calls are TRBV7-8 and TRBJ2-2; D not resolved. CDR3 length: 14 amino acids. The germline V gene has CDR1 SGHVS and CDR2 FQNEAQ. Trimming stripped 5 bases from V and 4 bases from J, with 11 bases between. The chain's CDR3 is CASSLRGGTGELFF. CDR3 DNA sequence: TGTGCCAGCAGCCTCCGAGGTGGCACCGGGGAGCTGTTTTTT.

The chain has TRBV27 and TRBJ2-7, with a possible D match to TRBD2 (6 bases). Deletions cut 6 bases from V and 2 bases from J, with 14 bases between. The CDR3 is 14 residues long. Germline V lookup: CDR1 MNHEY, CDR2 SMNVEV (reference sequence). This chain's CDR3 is CASSLARTTYEQYF. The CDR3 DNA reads TGTGCCAGCAGCCTCGCGAGGACTACCTACGAGCAGTACTTC.

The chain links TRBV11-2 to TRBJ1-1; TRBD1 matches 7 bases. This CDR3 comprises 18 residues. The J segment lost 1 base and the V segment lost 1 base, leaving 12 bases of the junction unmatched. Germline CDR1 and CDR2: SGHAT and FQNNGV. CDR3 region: CASSLVPRQGIRNTEAFF. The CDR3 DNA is TGTGCCAGCAGCTTAGTGCCCCGACAGGGAATAAGGAACACTGAAGCTTTCTTT.

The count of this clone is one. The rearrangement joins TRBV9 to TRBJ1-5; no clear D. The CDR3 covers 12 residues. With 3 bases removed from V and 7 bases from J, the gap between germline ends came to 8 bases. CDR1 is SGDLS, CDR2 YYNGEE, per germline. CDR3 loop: CASSGGGQPQHF. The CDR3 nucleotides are TGTGCCAGCAGCGGTGGAGGCCAGCCCCAGCATTTT.

The CDR3 here is CAISESTGFEQYF. CDR3 nucleotides: TGTGCCATCAGTGAGTCGACGGGGTTCGAGCAGTACTTC. The chain joins TRBV10-3 to TRBJ2-7; D might be TRBD2 (5 bases). This CDR3 comprises 13 residues. Per germline, CDR1 ENHRY and CDR2 SYGVKD. Trimming took off 0 bases at V and 6 bases at J, with 9 bases between the two ends.

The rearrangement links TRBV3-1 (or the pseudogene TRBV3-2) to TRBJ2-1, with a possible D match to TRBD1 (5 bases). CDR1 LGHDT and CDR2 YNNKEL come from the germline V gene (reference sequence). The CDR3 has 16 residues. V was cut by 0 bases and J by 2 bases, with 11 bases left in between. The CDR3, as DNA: TGTGCCAGCAGCCAAGATCGGCAGGGTGCCTACAATGAGCAGTTCTTC. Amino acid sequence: CASSQDRQGAYNEQFF.

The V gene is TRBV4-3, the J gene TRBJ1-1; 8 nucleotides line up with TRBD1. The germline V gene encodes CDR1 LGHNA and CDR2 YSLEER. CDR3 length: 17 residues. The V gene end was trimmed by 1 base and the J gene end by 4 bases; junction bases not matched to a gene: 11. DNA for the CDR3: TGCGCCAGCAGCCAAGCCCCTTGGACAGGGAAGAGCACTGAAGCTTTCTTT. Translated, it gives CASSQAPWTGKSTEAFF.

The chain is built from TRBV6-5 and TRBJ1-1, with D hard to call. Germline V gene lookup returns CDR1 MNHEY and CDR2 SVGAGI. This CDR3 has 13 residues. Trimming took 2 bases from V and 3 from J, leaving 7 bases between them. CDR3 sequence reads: CASSYDWDTEAFF. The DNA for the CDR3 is TGTGCCAGCAGTTACGACTGGGACACTGAAGCTTTCTTT.

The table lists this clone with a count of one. CDR3 coding DNA: TGCGCCAGCAGCTTCCTAGCGGGGGCCACCACCGGGGAGCTGTTTTTT. Residues: CASSFLAGATTGELFF. The rearrangement links TRBV5-1 to TRBJ2-2; 10 bases fit TRBD2. CDR1 SGHRS and CDR2 YFSETQ come from the germline V gene. This CDR3 is 16 amino acids long. V trimming: 2 bases; J trimming: 4 bases; junction bases outside the gene matches: 5.